These 8 T cell receptor beta chains originate from one sample sequenced in a study of Ad26.COV2.S vaccination and SARS-CoV-2 variants. Treatment specified: about 20 received Ad26.COV2.S at low or high dose, single or two shots; 5 received placebo; per-sample allocation not given. Sampling occurred on day 63 after the first vaccine or placebo injection. The method was immunoSEQ multiplex PCR; TCRdb's version includes in-frame clones alone and lacks a portion of them. The repertoire holds some 290,000 clones, with over 80% as singletons. The sample consisted of peripheral blood, taken in a trial of Ad26.COV2.S vaccine versus placebo. The receptors were gathered from a person aged 18 to 65 who received the Ad26.COV2.S COVID-19 vaccine or a placebo.

This clone was picked up a small number of times. CDR3: CASSPGTSGGYEQYF. The CDR3 DNA reads TGTGCCAGCTCACCAGGGACTAGCGGGGGTTACGAGCAGTACTTC. This sequence joins TRBV18 and TRBJ2-7; 14 nucleotides match TRBD2. The ends lost 2 bases at V and 4 bases at J; junction bases unmatched: 1. This CDR3 contains 15 residues. CDR1 and CDR2 (germline): KGHSH, LQKENI.

The CDR3 spells CASSFRNSPQYF. CDR3 in DNA: TGTGCCAGCAGCTTTAGGAATTCGCCCCAGTACTTC. This chain links TRBV7-2 with TRBJ2-5; D call uncertain. Germline V gene data show CDR1 as SGHTA and CDR2 as FQGNSA. V was shortened by 3 bases and J by 9 bases, with 11 bases between the two germline ends. This CDR3 contains 12 residues.

The CDR3 DNA is TGTGCCAGCAACAGAGGACAGGGGGCTATCTCGAACACTGAAGCTTTCTTT. Translation gives CASNRGQGAISNTEAFF. The gene calls are TRBV7-9 and TRBJ1-1; TRBD1 agrees at 11 bases. The V segment lost 7 bases and the J segment 1 base; nucleotides outside the gene matches: 11. The CDR3 contains 17 residues. CDR1 is SEHNR, CDR2 FQNEAQ, per germline (reference sequence).

In its sample, this clone was seen once. The chain couples TRBV7-2 to TRBJ2-7; 7 bases map to TRBD1. The length of the CDR3 is 16 residues. After removal of 1 base from V and 5 bases from J, the junction contained 11 bases not matched to a gene. CDR1 is SGHTA and CDR2 is FQGNSA in the germline V gene. CDR3 in amino acids: CASSLGKGAASHEQYF. In nucleotides, the CDR3 is TGTGCCAGCAGCTTAGGCAAGGGGGCGGCATCCCACGAGCAGTACTTC.

In its sample, this clone was seen once. The chain employs TRBV6-5 and TRBJ1-2, with 7 nucleotides matching TRBD1. Germline CDR1 is MNHEY and CDR2 is SVGAGI. V gave up 3 bases and J gave up 4 bases; unmatched junction bases: 5. The CDR3 has 14 amino acids. CDR3 sequence: CASSYYTGAYGYTF. Written as DNA, the CDR3 is TGTGCCAGCAGTTATTACACAGGGGCCTATGGCTACACCTTC.

The chain uses TRBV6-5 and TRBJ2-5; TRBD2 matches at 9 bases. The length of the CDR3 is 14 residues. V gave up 6 bases and J gave up 2 bases; unmatched junction bases: 4. Germline V gene sequence: CDR1 MNHEY, CDR2 SVGAGI. This CDR3 reads CASSRLAVQETQYF. The CDR3 coding sequence is TGTGCCAGCAGCCGACTAGCGGTACAAGAGACCCAGTACTTC.

This sequence joins TRBV9 and TRBJ1-1; D is unresolved. The length of the CDR3 is 15 residues. The ends were cut back, 0 bases at V and 7 bases at J, with 16 bases in the middle. Looked up from germline, CDR1 is SGDLS and CDR2 is YYNGEE. DNA of the CDR3: TGTGCCAGCAGCGTAGACGGGCAACCATTGAGTGAAGCTTTCTTT. Translated: CASSVDGQPLSEAFF.

This clone was found once. V is TRBV4-1 and J is TRBJ2-2; TRBD2 might be the D (5 bases). V shed 0 bases and J shed 2 bases, with 13 bases lying between them. CDR1 MGHRA and CDR2 YSYEKL come from the germline V gene. The CDR3 consists of 17 residues. CDR3 in DNA: TGCGCCAGCAGCCAAGATACGGGGTTCGGCAACACCGGGGAGCTGTTTTTT. Encoded protein: CASSQDTGFGNTGELFF.